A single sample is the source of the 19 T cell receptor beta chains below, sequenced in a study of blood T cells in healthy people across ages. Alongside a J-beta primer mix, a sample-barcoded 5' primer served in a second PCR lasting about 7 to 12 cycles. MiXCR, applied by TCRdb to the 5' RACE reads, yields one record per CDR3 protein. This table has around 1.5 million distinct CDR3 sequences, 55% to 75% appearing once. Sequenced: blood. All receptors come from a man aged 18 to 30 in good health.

The CDR3 sequence: CSARDLLGAADTQYF. The CDR3 nucleotides read TGCAGTGCTAGAGATCTACTAGGGGCAGCAGATACGCAGTATTTT. The V call is TRBV20-1, the J call TRBJ2-3; D is possibly TRBD1 or TRBD2 (5 bases each). V was trimmed by 0 bases and J by 4 bases, leaving 14 bases between them. Germline V gene lookup returns CDR1 DFQATT and CDR2 SNEGSKA (reference sequence). The CDR3 contains 15 residues.

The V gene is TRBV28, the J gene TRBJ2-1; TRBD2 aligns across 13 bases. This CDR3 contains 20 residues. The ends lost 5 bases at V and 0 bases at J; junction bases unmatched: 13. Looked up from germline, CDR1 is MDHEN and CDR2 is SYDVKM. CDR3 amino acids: CASSGVPGLAGTYSYNEQFF. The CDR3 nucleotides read TGTGCCAGCAGTGGGGTACCGGGACTAGCGGGGACATACTCCTACAATGAGCAGTTCTTC.

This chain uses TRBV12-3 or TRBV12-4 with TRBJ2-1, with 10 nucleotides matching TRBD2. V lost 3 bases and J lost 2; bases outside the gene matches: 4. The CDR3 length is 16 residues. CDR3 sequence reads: CASSLGLASPYNEQFF. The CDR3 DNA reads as TGTGCCAGCAGTTTGGGACTAGCGAGCCCCTACAATGAGCAGTTCTTC.

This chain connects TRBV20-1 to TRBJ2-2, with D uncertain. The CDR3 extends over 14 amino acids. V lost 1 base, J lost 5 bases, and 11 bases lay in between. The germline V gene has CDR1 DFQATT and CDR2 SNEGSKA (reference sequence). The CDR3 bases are TGCAGTGCTAGAGGGCTAGAGGCTACCGGGGAGCTGTTTTTT. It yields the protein CSARGLEATGELFF.

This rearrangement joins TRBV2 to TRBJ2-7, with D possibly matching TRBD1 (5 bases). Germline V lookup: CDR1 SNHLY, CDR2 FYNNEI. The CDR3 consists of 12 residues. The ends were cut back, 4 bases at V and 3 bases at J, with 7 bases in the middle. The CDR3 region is CASSGQNYEQYF. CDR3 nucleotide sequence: TGTGCCAGCAGTGGACAGAACTACGAGCAGTACTTC.

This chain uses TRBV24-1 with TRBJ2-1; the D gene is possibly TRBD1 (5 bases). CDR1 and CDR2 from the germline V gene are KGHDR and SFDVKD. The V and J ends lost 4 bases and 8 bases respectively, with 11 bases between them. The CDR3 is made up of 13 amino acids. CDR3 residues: CATSDSDSHEQFF. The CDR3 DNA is TGTGCCACCAGTGACTCTGACAGCCATGAGCAGTTCTTC.

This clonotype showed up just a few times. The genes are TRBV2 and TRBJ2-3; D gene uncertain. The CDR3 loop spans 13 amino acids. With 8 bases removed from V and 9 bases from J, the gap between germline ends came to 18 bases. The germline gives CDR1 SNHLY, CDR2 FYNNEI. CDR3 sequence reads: CASYPRVLETQYF. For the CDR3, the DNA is TGTGCCAGCTACCCTAGGGTGTTAGAAACGCAGTATTTT.

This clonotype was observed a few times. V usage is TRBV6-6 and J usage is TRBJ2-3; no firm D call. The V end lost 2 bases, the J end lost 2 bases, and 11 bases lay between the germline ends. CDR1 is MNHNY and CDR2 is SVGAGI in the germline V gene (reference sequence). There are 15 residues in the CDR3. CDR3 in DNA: TGTGCCAGCAGTTACCTGTCAGGCCACACAGATACGCAGTATTTT. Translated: CASSYLSGHTDTQYF.

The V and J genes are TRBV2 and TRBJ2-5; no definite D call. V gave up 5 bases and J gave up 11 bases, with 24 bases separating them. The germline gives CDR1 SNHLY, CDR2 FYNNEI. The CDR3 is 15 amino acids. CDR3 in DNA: TGTGCCAGCAGTTCATCCCCGAGCTCCTACAATGAGCAGTACTTC. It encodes CASSSSPSSYNEQYF.

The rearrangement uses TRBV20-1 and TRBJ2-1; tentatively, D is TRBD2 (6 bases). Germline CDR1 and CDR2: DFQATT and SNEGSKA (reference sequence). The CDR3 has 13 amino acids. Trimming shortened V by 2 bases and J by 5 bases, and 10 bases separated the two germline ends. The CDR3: CSARLAINNEQFF. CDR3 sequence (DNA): TGCAGTGCTAGACTAGCGATCAACAATGAGCAGTTCTTC.

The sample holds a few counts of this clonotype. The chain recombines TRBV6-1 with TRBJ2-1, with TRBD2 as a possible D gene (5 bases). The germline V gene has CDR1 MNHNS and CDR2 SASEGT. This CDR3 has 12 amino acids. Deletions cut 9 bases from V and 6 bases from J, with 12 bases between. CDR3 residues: CASRLALNEQFF. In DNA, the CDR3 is TGTGCCAGTCGTCTAGCCCTCAATGAGCAGTTCTTC.

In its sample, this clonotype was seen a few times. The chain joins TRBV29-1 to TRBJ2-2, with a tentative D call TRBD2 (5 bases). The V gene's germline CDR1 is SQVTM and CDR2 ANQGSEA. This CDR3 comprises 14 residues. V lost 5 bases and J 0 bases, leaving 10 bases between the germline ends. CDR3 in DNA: TGCAGCGTTCGAGGACTCCCGAACACCGGGGAGCTGTTTTTT. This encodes CSVRGLPNTGELFF.

The DNA for the CDR3 is TGTGCCAGCAGCCGGGTGGGCAACGAGCAGTACTTC. Translated, it gives CASSRVGNEQYF. This chain uses TRBV7-8 with TRBJ2-7; D gene uncertain. CDR1 SGHVS and CDR2 FQNEAQ come from the germline V gene. The V end was cut by 5 bases, the J end by 5 bases, with 10 bases between. This CDR3 spans 12 amino acids. Full variable domain (missing parts from reference TRBV7-8 and TRBJ2-7): GAGVSQSPRYKVAKRGQDVALRCDPISGHVSLFWYQQALGQGPEFLTYFQNEAQLDKSGLPSDRFFAERPEGSVSTLKIQRTQQEDSAVYLCASSRVGNEQYFGPGTRLTVT.

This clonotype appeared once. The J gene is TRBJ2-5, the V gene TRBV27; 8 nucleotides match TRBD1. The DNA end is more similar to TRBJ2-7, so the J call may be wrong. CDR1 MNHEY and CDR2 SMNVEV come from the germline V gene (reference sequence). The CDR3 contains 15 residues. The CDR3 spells CASSPTWTGWYEQYF. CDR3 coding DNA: TGTGCCAGCAGTCCCACTTGGACAGGGTGGTACGAGCAGTACTTC.

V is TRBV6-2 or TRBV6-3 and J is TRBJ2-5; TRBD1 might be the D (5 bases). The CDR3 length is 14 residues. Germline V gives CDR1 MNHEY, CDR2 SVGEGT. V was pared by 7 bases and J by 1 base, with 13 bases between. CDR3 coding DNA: TGTGCCAGCACCCCATGGGGCCTCCAAGAGACCCAGTACTTC. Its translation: CASTPWGLQETQYF.

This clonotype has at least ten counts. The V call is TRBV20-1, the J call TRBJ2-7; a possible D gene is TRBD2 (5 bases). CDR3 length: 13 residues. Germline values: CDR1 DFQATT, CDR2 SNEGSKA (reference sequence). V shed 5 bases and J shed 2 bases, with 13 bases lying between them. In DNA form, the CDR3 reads TGCAGTGCTCGGGATAGGCATACCTACGAGCAGTACTTC. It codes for CSARDRHTYEQYF.

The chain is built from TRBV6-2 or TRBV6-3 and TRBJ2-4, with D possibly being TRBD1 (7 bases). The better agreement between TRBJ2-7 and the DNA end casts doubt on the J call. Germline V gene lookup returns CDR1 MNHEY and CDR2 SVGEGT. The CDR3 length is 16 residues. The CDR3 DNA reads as TGTGCCAGCAGCAAAGAGCCGGCGGGACAGAGCTACGAGCAGTACTTC. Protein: CASSKEPAGQSYEQYF.

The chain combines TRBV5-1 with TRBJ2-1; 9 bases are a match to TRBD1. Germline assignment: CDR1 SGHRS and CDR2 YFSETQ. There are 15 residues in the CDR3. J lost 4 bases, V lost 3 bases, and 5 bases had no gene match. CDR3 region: CASSSGDREYNEQFF. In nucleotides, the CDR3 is TGCGCCAGCAGCTCCGGGGACAGGGAATACAATGAGCAGTTCTTC.

CDR3 loop: CASSLGSAVKTQYF. CDR3 sequence (DNA): TGTGCCAGCAGCTTAGGGTCCGCCGTTAAGACCCAGTACTTC. This chain joins TRBV13 and TRBJ2-7; no definite D call. The J call is doubtful: the DNA matches TRBJ2-5 better. The CDR3 has 14 amino acids. Germline loops: CDR1 PRHDT, CDR2 FYEKMQ (reference sequence).